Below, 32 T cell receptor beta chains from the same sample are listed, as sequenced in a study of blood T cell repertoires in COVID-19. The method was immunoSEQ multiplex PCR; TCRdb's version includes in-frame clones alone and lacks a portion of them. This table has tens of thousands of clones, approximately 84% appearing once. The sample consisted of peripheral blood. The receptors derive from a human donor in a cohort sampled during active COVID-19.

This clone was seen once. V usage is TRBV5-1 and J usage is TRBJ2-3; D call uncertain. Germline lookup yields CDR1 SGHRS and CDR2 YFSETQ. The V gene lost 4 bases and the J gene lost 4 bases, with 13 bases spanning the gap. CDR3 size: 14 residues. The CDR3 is CASSTPRSADTQYF. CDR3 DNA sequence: TGCGCCAGCAGCACACCCCGATCAGCAGATACGCAGTATTTT.

CDR3 amino acids: CASSPTGRDSDTQYF. The CDR3 DNA is TGCGCCAGCAGCCCGACAGGGCGCGATTCAGATACGCAGTATTTT. This chain joins TRBV4-1 and TRBJ2-3; TRBD1 matches 7 bases. After removal of 4 bases from V and 4 bases from J, the junction contained 8 bases not matched to a gene. This CDR3 comprises 15 residues. Per germline, CDR1 MGHRA and CDR2 YSYEKL.

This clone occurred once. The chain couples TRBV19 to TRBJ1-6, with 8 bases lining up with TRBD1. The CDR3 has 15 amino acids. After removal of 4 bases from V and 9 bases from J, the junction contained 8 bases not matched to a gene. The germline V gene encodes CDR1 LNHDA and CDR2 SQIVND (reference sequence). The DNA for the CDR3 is TGTGCCAGTAGTAACCAGGGGGCCCAGGGTTCACCCCTCCACTTT. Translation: CASSNQGAQGSPLHF.

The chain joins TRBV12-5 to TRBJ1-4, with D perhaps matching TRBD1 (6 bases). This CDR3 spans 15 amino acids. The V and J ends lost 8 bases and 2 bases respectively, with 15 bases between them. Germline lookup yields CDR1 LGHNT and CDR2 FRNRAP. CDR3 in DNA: TGTGCTAGTCCCGCAGGGGCCGTGACTAATGAAAAACTGTTTTTT. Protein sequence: CASPAGAVTNEKLFF.

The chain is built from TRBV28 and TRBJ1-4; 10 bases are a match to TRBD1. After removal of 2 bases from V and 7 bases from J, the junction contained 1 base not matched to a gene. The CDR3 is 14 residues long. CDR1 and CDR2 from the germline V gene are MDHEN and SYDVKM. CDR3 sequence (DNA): TGTGCCAGCAGTTTAGACAGGGGGCGTGAAAAACTGTTTTTT. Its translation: CASSLDRGREKLFF.

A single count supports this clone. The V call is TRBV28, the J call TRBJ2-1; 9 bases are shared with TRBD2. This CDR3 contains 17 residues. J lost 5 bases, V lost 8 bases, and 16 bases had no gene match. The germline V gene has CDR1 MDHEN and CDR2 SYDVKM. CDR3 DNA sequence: TGTGCCAGCGATGAAGCGGGGGGCCCTAATTTAGACAATGAGCAGTTCTTC. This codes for CASDEAGGPNLDNEQFF.

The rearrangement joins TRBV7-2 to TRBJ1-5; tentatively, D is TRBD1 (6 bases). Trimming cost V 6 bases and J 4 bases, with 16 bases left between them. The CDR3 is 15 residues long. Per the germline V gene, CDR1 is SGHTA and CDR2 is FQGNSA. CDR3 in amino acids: CASRATGTRNQPQHF. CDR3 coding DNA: TGTGCCAGCAGGGCGACAGGAACGAGGAATCAGCCCCAGCATTTT.

CDR3 in amino acids: CASSSRQAYNSPLHF. The CDR3 DNA follows: TGTGCCAGCAGTTCCCGACAGGCCTATAATTCACCCCTCCACTTT. The rearrangement uses TRBV27 and TRBJ1-6; weak D call: TRBD1 (6 bases). The ends were cut back, 4 bases at V and 2 bases at J, with 9 bases in the middle. The germline CDR1 and CDR2 sequences are MNHEY and SMNVEV (reference sequence). The CDR3 spans 15 residues.

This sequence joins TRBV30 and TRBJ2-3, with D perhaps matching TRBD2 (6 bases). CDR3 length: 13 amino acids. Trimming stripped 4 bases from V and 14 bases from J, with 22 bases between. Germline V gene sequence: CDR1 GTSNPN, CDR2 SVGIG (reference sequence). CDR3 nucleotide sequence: TGTGCCTGGACCTTAGCGGCGGGGAACAAGATGTATTTT. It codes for CAWTLAAGNKMYF.

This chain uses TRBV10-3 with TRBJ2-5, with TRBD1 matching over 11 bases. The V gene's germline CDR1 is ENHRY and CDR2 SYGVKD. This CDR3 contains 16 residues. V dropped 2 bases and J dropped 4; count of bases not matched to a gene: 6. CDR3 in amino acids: CAISEPGQGDGETQYF. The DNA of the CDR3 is TGTGCCATCAGTGAGCCGGGACAGGGGGATGGAGAGACCCAGTACTTC.

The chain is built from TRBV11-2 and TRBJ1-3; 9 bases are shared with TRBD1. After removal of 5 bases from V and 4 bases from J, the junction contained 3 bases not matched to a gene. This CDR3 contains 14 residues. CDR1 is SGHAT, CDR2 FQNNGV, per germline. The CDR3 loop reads CASSTGQGGNTIYF. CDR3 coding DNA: TGTGCCAGCAGCACTGGACAGGGGGGAAACACCATATATTTT.

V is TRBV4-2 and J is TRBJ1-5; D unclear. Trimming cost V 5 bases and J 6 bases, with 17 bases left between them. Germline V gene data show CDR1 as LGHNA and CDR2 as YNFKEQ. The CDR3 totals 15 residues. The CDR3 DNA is TGTGCCAGCAGCGGAGGTTCGTTTAAGGGTCAGCCCCAGCATTTT. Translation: CASSGGSFKGQPQHF.

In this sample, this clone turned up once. The CDR3 bases are TGTGCCAGCAGTATATCAGATACGCAGTATTTT. This gives the protein CASSISDTQYF. The genes are TRBV9 and TRBJ2-3; no firm D call. There are 11 residues in the CDR3. Germline V lookup: CDR1 SGDLS, CDR2 YYNGEE. V lost 5 bases and J lost 4, with 5 bases in between.

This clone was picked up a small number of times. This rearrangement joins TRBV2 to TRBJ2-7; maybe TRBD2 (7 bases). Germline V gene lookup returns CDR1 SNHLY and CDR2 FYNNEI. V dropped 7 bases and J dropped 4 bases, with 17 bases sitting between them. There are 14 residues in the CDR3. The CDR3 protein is CASMERGGIYEQYF. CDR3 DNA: TGTGCCAGCATGGAAAGGGGGGGGATTTACGAGCAGTACTTC.

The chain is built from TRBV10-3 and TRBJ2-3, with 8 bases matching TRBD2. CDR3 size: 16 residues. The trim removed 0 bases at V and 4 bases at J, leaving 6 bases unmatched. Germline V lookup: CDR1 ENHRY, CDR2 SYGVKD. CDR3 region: CAISESPGGRSDTQYF. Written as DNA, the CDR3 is TGTGCCATCAGTGAGTCTCCGGGGGGGAGGTCAGATACGCAGTATTTT.

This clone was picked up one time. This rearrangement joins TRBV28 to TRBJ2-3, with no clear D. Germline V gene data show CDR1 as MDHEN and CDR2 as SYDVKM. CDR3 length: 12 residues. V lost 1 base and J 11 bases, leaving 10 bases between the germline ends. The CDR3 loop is CASSLLAELQYF. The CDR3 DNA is TGTGCCAGCAGTTTATTAGCCGAGCTGCAGTATTTT.

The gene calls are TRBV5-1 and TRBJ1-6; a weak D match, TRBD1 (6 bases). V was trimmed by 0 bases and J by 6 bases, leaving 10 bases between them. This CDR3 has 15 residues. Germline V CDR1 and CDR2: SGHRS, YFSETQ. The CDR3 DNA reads TGCGCCAGCAGCTTGGACAGGGCAGGTAATTCACCCCTCCACTTT. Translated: CASSLDRAGNSPLHF.

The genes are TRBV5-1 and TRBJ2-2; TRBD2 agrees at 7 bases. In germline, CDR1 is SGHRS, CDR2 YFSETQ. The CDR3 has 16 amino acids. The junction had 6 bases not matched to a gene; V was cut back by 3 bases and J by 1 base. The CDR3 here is CASSSNSGENTGELFF. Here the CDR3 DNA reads TGCGCCAGCAGCTCCAACAGCGGGGAGAACACCGGGGAGCTGTTTTTT.

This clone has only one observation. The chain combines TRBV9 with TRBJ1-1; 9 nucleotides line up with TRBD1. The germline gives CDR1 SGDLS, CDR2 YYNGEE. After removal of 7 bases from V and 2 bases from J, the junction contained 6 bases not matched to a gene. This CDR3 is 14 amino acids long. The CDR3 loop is CASAAGQGNTEAFF. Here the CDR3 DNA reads TGTGCCAGCGCGGCGGGACAGGGTAACACTGAAGCTTTCTTT.

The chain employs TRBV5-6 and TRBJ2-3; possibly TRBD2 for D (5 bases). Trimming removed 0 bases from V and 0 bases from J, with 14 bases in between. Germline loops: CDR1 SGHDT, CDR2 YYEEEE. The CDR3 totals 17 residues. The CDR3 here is CASSLVVGVTSTDTQYF. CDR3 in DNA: TGTGCCAGCAGCTTGGTGGTCGGGGTTACTAGCACAGATACGCAGTATTTT.

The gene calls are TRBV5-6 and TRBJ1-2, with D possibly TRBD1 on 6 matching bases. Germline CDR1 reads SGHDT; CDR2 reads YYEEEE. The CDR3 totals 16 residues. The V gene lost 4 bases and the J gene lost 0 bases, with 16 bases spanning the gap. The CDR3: CASSTLTGTTNYGYTF. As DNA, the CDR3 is TGTGCCAGCAGCACTCTAACAGGGACGACTAACTATGGCTACACCTTC.

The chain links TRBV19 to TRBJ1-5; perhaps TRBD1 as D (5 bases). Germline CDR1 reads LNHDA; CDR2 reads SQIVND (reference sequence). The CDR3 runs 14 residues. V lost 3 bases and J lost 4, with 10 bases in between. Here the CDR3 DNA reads TGTGCCAGTAGTATGGGGCCCCCGAATCAGCCCCAGCATTTT. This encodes CASSMGPPNQPQHF.

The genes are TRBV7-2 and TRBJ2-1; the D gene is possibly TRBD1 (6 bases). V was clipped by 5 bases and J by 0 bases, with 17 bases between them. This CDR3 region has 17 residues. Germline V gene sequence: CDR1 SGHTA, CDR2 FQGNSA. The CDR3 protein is CASSKLPDSSSYNEQFF. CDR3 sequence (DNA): TGTGCCAGCAGCAAACTCCCGGACAGTAGCTCCTACAATGAGCAGTTCTTC.

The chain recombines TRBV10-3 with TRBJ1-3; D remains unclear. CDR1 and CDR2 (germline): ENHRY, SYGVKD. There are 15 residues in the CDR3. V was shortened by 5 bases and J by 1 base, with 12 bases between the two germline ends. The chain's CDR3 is CAISRALQSGNTIYF. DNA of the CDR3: TGTGCCATCAGTCGAGCCTTGCAATCTGGAAACACCATATATTTT.

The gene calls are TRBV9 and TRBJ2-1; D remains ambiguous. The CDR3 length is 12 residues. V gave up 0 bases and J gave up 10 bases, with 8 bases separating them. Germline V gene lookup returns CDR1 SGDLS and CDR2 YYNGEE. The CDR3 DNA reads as TGTGCCAGCAGCGTAGTGGGCTCCGAGCAGTTCTTC. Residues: CASSVVGSEQFF.

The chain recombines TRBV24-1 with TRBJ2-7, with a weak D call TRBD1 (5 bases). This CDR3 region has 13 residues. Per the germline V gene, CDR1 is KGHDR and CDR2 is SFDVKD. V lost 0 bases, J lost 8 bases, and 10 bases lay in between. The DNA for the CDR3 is TGTGCCACCAGTGATTTGACTACAGGCAAGCAGTACTTC. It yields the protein CATSDLTTGKQYF.

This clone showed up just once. This CDR3 is CSVGAGTGRSPLHF. Here the CDR3 DNA reads TGCAGCGTCGGCGCCGGGACAGGGCGTTCACCCCTCCACTTT. V usage is TRBV29-1 and J usage is TRBJ1-6, with TRBD1 matching 9 bases. Trimming removed 6 bases from V and 9 bases from J; junction bases left unmatched: 9. This CDR3 is built from 14 residues. CDR1 and CDR2 from the germline V gene are SQVTM and ANQGSEA.

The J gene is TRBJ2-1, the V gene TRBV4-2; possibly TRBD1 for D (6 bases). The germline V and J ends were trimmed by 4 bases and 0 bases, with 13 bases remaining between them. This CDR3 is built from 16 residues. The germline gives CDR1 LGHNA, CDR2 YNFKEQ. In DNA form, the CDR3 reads TGTGCCAGCAGCCCAAGACAGGATAGCTCCTACAATGAGCAGTTCTTC. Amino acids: CASSPRQDSSYNEQFF.

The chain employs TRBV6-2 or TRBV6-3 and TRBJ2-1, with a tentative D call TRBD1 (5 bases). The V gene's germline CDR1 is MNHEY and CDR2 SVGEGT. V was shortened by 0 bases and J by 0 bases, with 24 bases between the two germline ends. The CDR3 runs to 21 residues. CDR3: CASSYSNLETASFVSYNEQFF. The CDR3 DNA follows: TGTGCCAGCAGTTACTCGAATCTCGAGACAGCCTCCTTTGTCTCCTACAATGAGCAGTTCTTC.

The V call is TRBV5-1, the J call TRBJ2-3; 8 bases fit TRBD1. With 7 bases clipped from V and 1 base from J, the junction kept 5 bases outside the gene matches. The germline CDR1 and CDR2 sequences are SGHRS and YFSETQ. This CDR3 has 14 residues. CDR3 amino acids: CASLRGLGTDTQYF. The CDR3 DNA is TGCGCCAGCCTCAGGGGGCTGGGCACAGATACGCAGTATTTT. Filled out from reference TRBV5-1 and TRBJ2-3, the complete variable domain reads KAGVTQTPRYLIKTRGQQVTLSCSPISGHRSVSWYQQTPGQGLQFLFEYFSETQRNKGNFPGRFSGRQFSNSRSEMNVSTLELGDSALYLCASLRGLGTDTQYFGPGTRLTVL.

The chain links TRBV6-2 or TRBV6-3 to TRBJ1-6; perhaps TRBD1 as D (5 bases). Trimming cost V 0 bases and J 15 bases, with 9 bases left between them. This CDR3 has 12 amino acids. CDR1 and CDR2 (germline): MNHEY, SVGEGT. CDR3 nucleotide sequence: TGTGCCAGCAGTTACTCATCAGGGCTCCTCCACTTT. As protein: CASSYSSGLLHF.

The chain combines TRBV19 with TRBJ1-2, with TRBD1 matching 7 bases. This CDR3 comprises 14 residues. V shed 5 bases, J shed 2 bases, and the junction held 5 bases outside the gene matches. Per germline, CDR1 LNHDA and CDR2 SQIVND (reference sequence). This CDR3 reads CASSPQTGNYGYTF. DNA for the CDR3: TGTGCCAGTAGTCCACAGACAGGGAACTATGGCTACACCTTC.